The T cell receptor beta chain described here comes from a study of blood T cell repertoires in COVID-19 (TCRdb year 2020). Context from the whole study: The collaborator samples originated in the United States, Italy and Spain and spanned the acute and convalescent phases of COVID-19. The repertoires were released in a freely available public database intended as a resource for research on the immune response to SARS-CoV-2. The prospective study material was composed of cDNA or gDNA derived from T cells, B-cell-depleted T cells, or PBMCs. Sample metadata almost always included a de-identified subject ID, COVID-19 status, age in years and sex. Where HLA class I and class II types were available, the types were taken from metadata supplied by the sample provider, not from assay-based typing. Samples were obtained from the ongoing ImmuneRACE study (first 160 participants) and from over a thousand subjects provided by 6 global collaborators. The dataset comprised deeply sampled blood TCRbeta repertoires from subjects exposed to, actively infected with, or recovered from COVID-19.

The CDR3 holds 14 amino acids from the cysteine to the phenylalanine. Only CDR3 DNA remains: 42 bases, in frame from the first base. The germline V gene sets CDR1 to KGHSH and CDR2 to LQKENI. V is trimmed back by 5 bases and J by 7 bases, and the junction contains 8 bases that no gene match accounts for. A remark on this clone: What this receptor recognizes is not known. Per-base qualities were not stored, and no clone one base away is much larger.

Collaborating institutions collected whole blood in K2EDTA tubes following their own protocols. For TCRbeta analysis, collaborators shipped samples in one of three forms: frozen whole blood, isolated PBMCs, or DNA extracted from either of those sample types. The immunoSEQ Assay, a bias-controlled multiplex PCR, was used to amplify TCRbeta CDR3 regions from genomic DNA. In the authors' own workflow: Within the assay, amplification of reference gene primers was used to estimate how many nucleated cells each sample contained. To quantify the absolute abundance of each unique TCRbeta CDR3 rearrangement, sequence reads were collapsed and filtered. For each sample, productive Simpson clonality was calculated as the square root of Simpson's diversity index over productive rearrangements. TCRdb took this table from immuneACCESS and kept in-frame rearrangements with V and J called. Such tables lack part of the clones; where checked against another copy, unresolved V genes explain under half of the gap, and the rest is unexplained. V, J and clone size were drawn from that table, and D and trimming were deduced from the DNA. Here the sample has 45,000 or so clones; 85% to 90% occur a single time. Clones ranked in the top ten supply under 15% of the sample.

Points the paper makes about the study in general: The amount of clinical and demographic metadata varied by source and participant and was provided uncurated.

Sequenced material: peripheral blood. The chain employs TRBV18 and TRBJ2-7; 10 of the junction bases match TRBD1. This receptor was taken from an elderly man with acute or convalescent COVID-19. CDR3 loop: CASSTRQGAREQYF. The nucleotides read TGTGCCAGCTCAACCCGACAGGGGGCTAGGGAGCAGTACTTC.